Shown below are 27 T cell receptor beta chains from a single sample sequenced in a study of OX40 agonist ivuxolimab in advanced cancers. Repertoires were generated with immunoSEQ multiplex PCR, while TCRdb's copy carries only in-frame clones and drops some. The sample shows roughly 17,000 clones, over 60% of them seen only once. The material sequenced was CD4+ or CD8+ T cells sorted from blood, taken in a trial of the OX40 agonist ivuxolimab. The source of these receptors is an adult with an advanced solid tumor such as melanoma, head and neck, liver or kidney cancer.

This clone was observed a handful of times. This chain links TRBV2 with TRBJ2-5, with a tentative D call TRBD2 (5 bases). This CDR3 has 15 residues. The ends were cut back, 6 bases at V and 5 bases at J, with 19 bases in the middle. In germline, CDR1 is SNHLY, CDR2 FYNNEI. Written as DNA, the CDR3 is TGTGCCAGCAGATCTCTACTTGAGGGCCTCGAGACCCAGTACTTC. Translating it yields CASRSLLEGLETQYF.

J is TRBJ2-3 and V is TRBV14; D is unresolved. The CDR3 length is 14 residues. The germline V gene encodes CDR1 SGHDN and CDR2 FVKESK. The V and J ends lost 1 base and 0 bases respectively, with 5 bases between them. The CDR3 spells CASSQAGSTDTQYF. CDR3 nucleotides: TGTGCCAGCAGCCAAGCCGGGAGCACAGATACGCAGTATTTT.

A single count supports this clone. V and J are TRBV30 and TRBJ2-7; 9 bases fit TRBD1. The CDR3 spans 14 residues. Germline V lookup: CDR1 GTSNPN, CDR2 SVGIG (reference sequence). Trimming at V came to 0 bases and at J to 4 bases, leaving 4 bases not matched to a gene. The CDR3 here is CAWSVGDRGYEQYF. The CDR3 region has the DNA TGTGCCTGGAGTGTCGGAGACAGGGGGTACGAGCAGTACTTC.

V usage is TRBV7-6 and J usage is TRBJ2-5; D perhaps matches TRBD2 (5 bases). The end of the DNA fits TRBJ2-7 better, so the J call may be wrong. The CDR3 has 16 amino acids. CDR1 SGHVS and CDR2 FNYEAQ come from the germline V gene. The CDR3 sequence: CASSLEVGATSYEQYF. CDR3 DNA: TGTGCCAGCAGCTTAGAAGTGGGAGCCACCTCCTACGAGCAGTACTTC.

V and J are TRBV5-1 and TRBJ2-3; D is undetermined. The CDR3 spans 16 residues. The germline CDR1 and CDR2 sequences are SGHRS and YFSETQ. Trimming took 0 bases from V and 0 from J, leaving 11 bases between them. The CDR3 region is CASSLGEVISTDTQYF. Here the CDR3 DNA reads TGCGCCAGCAGCTTGGGTGAAGTCATTAGCACAGATACGCAGTATTTT.

The chain combines TRBV9 with TRBJ2-5, with D unresolved. Judging by the DNA end, TRBJ2-7 fits better; the J call may be wrong. This CDR3 contains 14 residues. Germline CDR1 is SGDLS and CDR2 is YYNGEE. CDR3 nucleotide sequence: TGTGCCAGCAGCGTAGACACGGCCGCCTACGAGCAGTACTTC. Encoded protein: CASSVDTAAYEQYF.

V and J are TRBV2 and TRBJ1-4, with 7 bases aligning to TRBD1. J was trimmed by 5 bases and V by 8 bases; bases with no gene match: 11. The CDR3 consists of 15 residues. Germline V gene data show CDR1 as SNHLY and CDR2 as FYNNEI. The CDR3 sequence: CASDSAGTENEKLFF. Written as DNA, the CDR3 is TGTGCCAGCGACTCTGCCGGGACAGAGAATGAAAAACTGTTTTTT.

J is TRBJ2-1 and V is TRBV28; D is unclear. V was pared by 5 bases and J by 7 bases, with 18 bases between. Germline V gene sequence: CDR1 MDHEN, CDR2 SYDVKM. This CDR3 spans 15 amino acids. The CDR3 spells CASSPWAQEKNEQFF. CDR3 nucleotides: TGTGCCAGCAGTCCTTGGGCCCAAGAGAAGAATGAGCAGTTCTTC.

This clone appeared a few times. The chain combines TRBV19 with TRBJ1-2, with 12 bases lining up with TRBD1. V dropped 5 bases and J dropped 3; count of bases not matched to a gene: 10. Germline CDR1 reads LNHDA; CDR2 reads SQIVND (reference sequence). The CDR3 runs 17 residues. CDR3 protein: CASSSRDRGLVDYGYTF. In DNA form, the CDR3 reads TGTGCCAGTAGTTCCCGGGACAGGGGGCTTGTGGACTATGGCTACACCTTC.

The count of this clone is one. The rearrangement links TRBV27 to TRBJ2-2; TRBD2 aligns across 11 bases. CDR3 size: 19 residues. Germline-derived CDR1 and CDR2 are MNHEY and SMNVEV (reference sequence). Germline trimming cut 2 bases from V and 1 base from J; bases unmatched to any gene: 9. For the CDR3, the DNA is TGTGCCAGCAGTTTACGTTCTAGCGGGAGGCCCCTGAACACCGGGGAGCTGTTTTTT. Translated: CASSLRSSGRPLNTGELFF.

The CDR3 DNA follows: TGCAGCGTCCCTCCGAGGGTAGGGCGAAGGCAGTACTTC. Translated, it gives CSVPPRVGRRQYF. The chain is built from TRBV29-1 and TRBJ2-7; tentatively, D is TRBD2 (5 bases). The V gene's germline CDR1 is SQVTM and CDR2 ANQGSEA. This CDR3 has 13 residues. Trimming shortened V by 6 bases and J by 9 bases, and 21 bases separated the two germline ends.

This chain uses TRBV14 with TRBJ2-7, with D perhaps matching TRBD1 (6 bases). With 4 bases removed from V and 1 base from J, the gap between germline ends came to 8 bases. The CDR3 extends over 13 amino acids. From germline, CDR1 is SGHDN and CDR2 FVKESK. DNA of the CDR3: TGTGCCAGCAGCCTGGACAGTTCCTACGAGCAGTACTTC. It encodes CASSLDSSYEQYF.

V usage is TRBV5-1 and J usage is TRBJ2-7, with 7 bases that match TRBD2. This CDR3 is built from 13 residues. Trimming took 5 bases from V and 1 from J; bases not matched to a gene: 3. CDR1 SGHRS and CDR2 YFSETQ come from the germline V gene. This CDR3 reads CASRWGGSYEQYF. The CDR3 DNA reads as TGCGCCAGCAGGTGGGGGGGTTCCTACGAGCAGTACTTC.

The V gene is TRBV5-4, the J gene TRBJ1-1; D remains ambiguous. The CDR3 covers 11 residues. V was cut by 0 bases and J by 8 bases, with 5 bases left in between. In germline, CDR1 is SGHNT, CDR2 YYREEE (reference sequence). The CDR3 DNA is TGTGCCAGCAGCTTGGGGTCAGAAGCTTTCTTT. As protein: CASSLGSEAFF. Using reference TRBV5-4 and TRBJ1-1 for the parts outside the CDR3, the full variable domain is ETGVTQSPTHLIKTRGQQVTLRCSSQSGHNTVSWYQQALGQGPQFIFQYYREEENGRGNFPPRFSGLQFPNYSSELNVNALELDDSALYLCASSLGSEAFFGQGTRLTVV.

This clone turned up a few times. The rearrangement uses TRBV11-2 and TRBJ2-7, with D hard to call. Looked up from germline, CDR1 is SGHAT and CDR2 is FQNNGV. This CDR3 is built from 13 residues. Trimming removed 0 bases from V and 3 bases from J, with 6 bases in between. CDR3 region: CASSLDSSYEQYF. DNA of the CDR3: TGTGCCAGCAGCTTAGACTCTAGCTACGAGCAGTACTTC.

V and J are TRBV6-5 and TRBJ2-7; 10 positions match TRBD2. The ends lost 4 bases at V and 1 base at J; junction bases unmatched: 7. CDR1 and CDR2 from the germline V gene are MNHEY and SVGAGI. The CDR3 extends over 16 amino acids. This CDR3 is CASSSGLAENSYEQYF. CDR3 nucleotide sequence: TGTGCCAGCAGTTCCGGACTAGCGGAAAATTCCTACGAGCAGTACTTC.

The CDR3 reads CASRTLGEEQYF. CDR3 in DNA: TGTGCCAGCAGGACCTTGGGCGAAGAGCAGTACTTC. J is TRBJ2-7 and V is TRBV28; D gene ambiguous. This CDR3 is 12 amino acids long. Germline loops: CDR1 MDHEN, CDR2 SYDVKM. With 6 bases removed from V and 7 bases from J, the gap between germline ends came to 13 bases.

The V and J genes are TRBV27 and TRBJ2-1; the D call may be TRBD1 or TRBD2 (6 bases each). Trimming removed 3 bases at V and 8 bases at J, with 14 bases between. The CDR3 contains 14 residues. Germline loops: CDR1 MNHEY, CDR2 SMNVEV (reference sequence). The CDR3 protein is CASSLNLGGDEQFF. In nucleotides, the CDR3 is TGTGCCAGCAGTTTGAATTTGGGGGGCGATGAGCAGTTCTTC.

The V call is TRBV28, the J call TRBJ2-6; 11 bases are shared with TRBD1. Germline CDR1 MDHEN, CDR2 SYDVKM. J lost 1 base, V lost 6 bases, and 14 bases had no gene match. The CDR3 sequence is 20 residues long. The CDR3 reads CASSTKILDRGPSGANVLTF. The CDR3, as DNA: TGTGCCAGCAGCACTAAAATTCTGGACAGGGGGCCTTCTGGGGCCAACGTCCTGACTTTC.

The CDR3 DNA sequence: TGCGCCAGCAGTGATGAGTACGAGCAGTACTTC. Its protein product is CASSDEYEQYF. The V and J genes are TRBV10-1 and TRBJ2-7, with D unresolved. Trimming took 3 bases from V and 4 from J, leaving 4 bases between them. Germline V gene sequence: CDR1 WNHNN, CDR2 SYGVQD (reference sequence). This CDR3 contains 11 residues.

The chain links TRBV5-1 to TRBJ2-7; perhaps TRBD1 as D (6 bases). Per the germline V gene, CDR1 is SGHRS and CDR2 is YFSETQ. Trimming stripped 4 bases from V and 0 bases from J, with 11 bases between. The length of the CDR3 is 14 residues. The CDR3 loop reads CASSITTGSYEQYF. The CDR3 bases are TGCGCCAGCAGCATAACGACAGGCTCCTACGAGCAGTACTTC.

This clone was seen only once. The chain joins TRBV7-2 to TRBJ2-7, with D possibly matching TRBD1 (5 bases). The V gene's germline CDR1 is SGHTA and CDR2 FQGNSA. This CDR3 contains 13 residues. Between the trimmed V and J ends, which lost 5 bases and 2 bases, there was a span of 10 bases. The CDR3, as DNA: TGTGCCAGCAGCCTTGGGGCCCCCTACGAGCAGTACTTC. Translation: CASSLGAPYEQYF. The variable domain in full, with the rest retrieved from reference TRBV7-2 and TRBJ2-7, is GAGVSQSPSNKVTEKGKDVELRCDPISGHTALYWYRQSLGQGLEFLIYFQGNSAPDKSGLPSDRFSAERTGGSVSTLTIQRTQQEDSAVYLCASSLGAPYEQYFGPGTRLTVT.

This clone is labeled medium-sized. This chain uses TRBV28 with TRBJ2-1; perhaps TRBD2 as D (6 bases). The CDR3 extends over 14 amino acids. CDR1 and CDR2 (germline): MDHEN, SYDVKM. With 3 bases removed from V and 5 bases from J, the gap between germline ends came to 11 bases. For the CDR3, the DNA is TGTGCCAGCAGTTTGGAGCGGGTTGACAATGAGCAGTTCTTC. Translating it yields CASSLERVDNEQFF. The variable domain in full, completed from reference TRBV28 and TRBJ2-1, reads DVKVTQSSRYLVKRTGEKVFLECVQDMDHENMFWYRQDPGLGLRLIYFSYDVKMKEKGDIPEGYSVSREKKERFSLILESASTNQTSMYLCASSLERVDNEQFFGPGTRLTVL.

This chain joins TRBV5-1 and TRBJ2-7; D is undetermined. CDR1 and CDR2 from the germline V gene are SGHRS and YFSETQ. CDR3 length: 14 residues. V shed 3 bases and J shed 4 bases, with 14 bases lying between them. CDR3 region: CASSYSADEYEQYF. The CDR3 DNA follows: TGCGCCAGCAGCTACTCCGCGGACGAGTACGAGCAGTACTTC.

This clone was seen once. V gene TRBV7-8 combines with J gene TRBJ2-7; D not certain. This CDR3 contains 14 residues. Trimming removed 1 base from V and 2 bases from J, with 9 bases in between. The germline CDR1 and CDR2 sequences are SGHVS and FQNEAQ. The CDR3 region has the DNA TGTGCCAGCAGCTTAGGCCCTCTAACCTACGAGCAGTACTTC. Protein sequence: CASSLGPLTYEQYF. Based on the CDR3 plus reference TRBV7-8 and TRBJ2-7, the full variable domain is GAGVSQSPRYKVAKRGQDVALRCDPISGHVSLFWYQQALGQGPEFLTYFQNEAQLDKSGLPSDRFFAERPEGSVSTLKIQRTQQEDSAVYLCASSLGPLTYEQYFGPGTRLTVT.

This clone occurred once. V and J are TRBV4-3 and TRBJ2-7; D may be TRBD1 (6 bases). There are 16 residues in the CDR3. V dropped 3 bases and J dropped 3 bases, with 18 bases sitting between them. Germline assignment: CDR1 LGHNA and CDR2 YSLEER. CDR3 nucleotides: TGCGCCAGCAGCCAGGAGTCGACAGGTATTTTCTACGAGCAGTACTTC. This translates into CASSQESTGIFYEQYF.

The chain couples TRBV18 to TRBJ1-1; TRBD1 might be the D (5 bases). V lost 0 bases to trimming and J lost 0 bases, with 8 bases between them. The CDR3 sequence is 15 residues long. Germline assignment: CDR1 KGHSH and CDR2 LQKENI. CDR3 DNA: TGTGCCAGCTCACCACCCGAGGGGTTGAACACTGAAGCTTTCTTT. Translating it yields CASSPPEGLNTEAFF.